This passage covers 12 T cell receptor beta chains from one sample sequenced in a study of T-cell reconstitution after alpha-beta-depleted transplantation in children (dated by TCRdb to the mid-2010s). The library was prepared using PCR. The sample was run on an Illumina HiSeq 2500. TCR libraries were prepared with molecular barcoding, using unique molecular identifiers to normalize TCRbeta repertoire quantification. In TCRdb, the public reads were trimmed at Q25 with fastp and aligned with MiXCR, with productive beta chains retained. Each CDR3 protein gets just one entry, which takes the most common genes and DNA from the rows behind it. For this sample there are fewer than 750,000 distinct CDR3 sequences; about a quarter appear just once. The ten largest clones take up 30% to 40% of the sample. The label giving this sample's treatment or condition can be read as: allogeneic hematopoietic cell transplantation with graft depleted of TCRalphabeta T cells and CD19 B cells.

Sequenced here: PBMCs, sampled before TCRalphabeta/CD19-depleted stem cell transplant. The receptors were sampled from a boy younger than two with Wiskott-Aldrich syndrome, due to receive a stem cell transplant.

The V and J genes are TRBV12-3 or TRBV12-4 and TRBJ2-2; no definite D call. The CDR3 runs 14 residues. Deletions cut 3 bases from V and 4 bases from J, with 9 bases between. The CDR3: CASSFGPTTGELFF. DNA of the CDR3: TGTGCCAGCAGTTTTGGTCCAACCACCGGGGAGCTGTTTTTT.

This clonotype was counted between two and nine times. The chain has TRBV20-1 and TRBJ2-3; D is unclear. Germline V gene lookup returns CDR1 DFQATT and CDR2 SNEGSKA (reference sequence). The CDR3 covers 13 residues. Trimming took off 5 bases at V and 8 bases at J, with 17 bases between the two ends. CDR3 in DNA: TGCAGTGCTTGGTCGCACGCCGACGGTACGCAGTATTTT. It encodes CSAWSHADGTQYF.

The chain links TRBV20-1 to TRBJ2-1; D call uncertain. Germline loops: CDR1 DFQATT, CDR2 SNEGSKA (reference sequence). Deletions cut 5 bases from V and 9 bases from J, with 8 bases between. The CDR3 contains 10 residues. This CDR3 reads CSAGPIEQFF. The CDR3 coding sequence is TGCAGTGCTGGCCCCATTGAGCAGTTCTTC.

The sample holds a few counts of this clonotype. J is TRBJ2-2 and V is TRBV5-1, with a weak D call TRBD1 (6 bases). Germline lookup yields CDR1 SGHRS and CDR2 YFSETQ. CDR3 size: 16 residues. The V end was cut by 2 bases, the J end by 4 bases, with 15 bases between. CDR3 amino acids: CASSLQQGMGTGELFF. In DNA form, the CDR3 reads TGCGCCAGCAGCTTACAACAGGGCATGGGCACCGGGGAGCTGTTTTTT.

The sample holds many counts of this clonotype. The chain uses TRBV5-1 and TRBJ2-7, with D possibly being TRBD1 (5 bases). Germline V gene data show CDR1 as SGHRS and CDR2 as YFSETQ. V shed 1 base and J shed 0 bases, with 8 bases lying between them. This CDR3 spans 14 amino acids. The CDR3 sequence: CASSLRTGSYEQYF. CDR3 DNA: TGCGCCAGCAGCTTGAGAACAGGCTCCTACGAGCAGTACTTC.

Only a few counts were recorded for this clonotype. The V gene is TRBV7-2, the J gene TRBJ2-1; unclear D gene. Between the trimmed V and J ends, which lost 0 bases and 4 bases, there was a span of 10 bases. The CDR3 covers 15 residues. CDR1 SGHTA and CDR2 FQGNSA come from the germline V gene. CDR3 protein: CASSLAQNSYNEQFF. As DNA, the CDR3 is TGTGCCAGCAGCTTAGCTCAGAACTCATACAATGAGCAGTTCTTC.

The chain combines TRBV5-1 with TRBJ2-6; D remains unclear. V lost 0 bases, J lost 4 bases, and 11 bases lay in between. This CDR3 has 16 residues. The germline V gene encodes CDR1 SGHRS and CDR2 YFSETQ. CDR3 residues: CASSLVGRLGANVLTF. The CDR3 bases are TGCGCCAGCAGCTTGGTGGGCAGACTCGGGGCCAACGTCCTGACTTTC.

This clonotype was counted between two and nine times. Written as DNA, the CDR3 is TGCGCCAGCAGCTCCACGACTAGCGGGAGTAATGAGCAGTTCTTC. This encodes CASSSTTSGSNEQFF. J is TRBJ2-1 and V is TRBV5-1, with 12 positions matching TRBD2. Unmatched junction bases numbered 5, after V lost 3 bases and J lost 7 bases. The germline CDR1 and CDR2 sequences are SGHRS and YFSETQ. The CDR3 totals 15 residues.

V is TRBV7-2 and J is TRBJ2-5; TRBD1 is a possible D gene (6 bases). The V and J ends lost 3 bases and 0 bases respectively, with 23 bases between them. Per the germline V gene, CDR1 is SGHTA and CDR2 is FQGNSA. The CDR3 is made up of 19 amino acids. DNA of the CDR3: TGTGCCAGCAGCTTGGCTGGGCATTCGGGGACATCATACCAAGAGACCCAGTACTTC. It specifies CASSLAGHSGTSYQETQYF.

The CDR3 coding sequence is TGTGCCAGCCGGACTAGCGGGAGGGCCAGAGGTTACGAGCAGTACTTC. As protein: CASRTSGRARGYEQYF. V is TRBV28 and J is TRBJ2-7; 15 bases are shared with TRBD2. V lost 8 bases, J lost 4 bases, and 9 bases stayed unmatched. Looked up from germline, CDR1 is MDHEN and CDR2 is SYDVKM. CDR3 length equals 16 residues.

This clonotype came up a few times. The V and J genes are TRBV12-3 or TRBV12-4 and TRBJ2-5, with D possibly TRBD2 on 6 matching bases. Trimming took 3 bases from V and 4 from J, leaving 15 bases between them. There are 15 residues in the CDR3. CDR3 DNA: TGTGCCAGCAGTTTTTCCCCCGGGGGTTTAGAGACCCAGTACTTC. It is translated as CASSFSPGGLETQYF.

This clonotype is a singleton in its sample. One end of the junction does not line up with germline, which may come from a read error. The rearrangement links TRBV5-1 to TRBJ2-7, with D hard to call. CDR1 and CDR2 from the germline V gene are SGHRS and YFSETQ. The CDR3 covers 15 residues. The CDR3 DNA reads TGCACCAGCAGCTTGGGATCTGGCGCCCGTTACGAGCAGTACTTC. This gives the protein CTSSLGSGARYEQYF.